What follows is one TCR beta chain and its context. It has no known antigen specificity. No much larger clone is present one base from it, and per-base qualities are unavailable. This record belongs to a study of CD8 T cells in Susac syndrome (dated 2019 in TCRdb). About the study as a whole: Whether CD8+ T cell activation and differentiation in Susac syndrome was antigen driven was tested using repertoire sequencing. Clonality of the CD8+ T cell repertoire was compared between over ten healthy donors, approximately 14 Susac syndrome patients and approximately 16 multiple sclerosis patients.

RNA was extracted with the RNeasy kit and roughly 0.45 to 1 ug was reverse transcribed using random hexamers. The immunoSEQ multiplex PCR assay, which covers 54 Vbeta and 13 Jbeta segments, was used to amplify TCR beta CDR3 regions. To correct PCR amplification bias, a synthetic template baseline was used for both primer optimization and computational correction. The paper's processing steps were these. Reads were annotated to V, D and J genes per IMGT and analyzed with immunoSEQ Analyzer, keeping only productive sequences. Clonality was computed as one minus Shannon entropy normalized by log2 of the number of productive unique sequences. For each patient and control, public and private clones were evaluated within the 100 most prevalent clones. A clone was defined as Susac-specific if it was absent from the healthy and MS cohorts, from 950 to 1,300 published viral clones and from other ImmuneACCESS disease sequences. TCRdb handled the public reads itself, with Q25 trimming in fastp and clone calling in MiXCR, and kept productive beta chains. Entries are consolidated by CDR3 protein sequence, retaining the most common genes and DNA. The V and J calls shown here were made by TCRdb, not taken from the authors' results. Present in this sample are about 280,000 distinct CDR3 sequences, 80% to 90% of which were seen just once. Over 0.1% of the sample rests with the top ten.

High-throughput TCR beta sequencing profiled peripheral blood CD8+ and CD4+ T cells from healthy donors, Susac syndrome patients and multiple sclerosis patients. Treatment-naive patients with stable or active relapsing-remitting disease fulfilling revised McDonald criteria were used as multiple sclerosis controls. Bulk CD8+ and CD4+ T cells were purified magnetically by negative isolation, whereas CD8+ TEMRA cells were enriched by FACS. Blood was collected in EDTA tubes and processed within 24 hours, with PBMCs isolated through density gradient centrifugation. PBMCs intended for TCR sequencing were cryopreserved in liquid nitrogen and were subsequently thawed in a 37 degrees C water bath. The sorted or isolated CD4+, CD8+ and CD8+ TEMRA cells had a purity of 90% or higher. Study-level results and caveats: The study acknowledged that relatively few individuals were included in the TCR sequencing and HLA analysis.

The sample taken for sequencing was CD8+ T cells from PBMCs. This TCR was recovered from a human donor with multiple sclerosis.

The DNA is TGTGCCAGCGGACTAGCGGGAGGAGGGGACAATGAGCAGTTCTTC. Its protein reads: CASGLAGGGDNEQFF. Recombination joined TRBV2 with TRBJ2-1, with TRBD2 identical over 14 junction bases. The V end gives up 8 bases and the J end 5 bases, leaving 5 bases in the junction not matched to a gene. For CDR1 and CDR2, the germline V gene lists SNHLY and FYNNEI. The CDR3 goes from the cysteine to the phenylalanine over 15 residues. Only the CDR3 part of the read is kept: 45 bases, read in frame from the first base.